This TCR beta chain stems from a study of radiation and T cells in renal cell carcinoma. As concerns this clone: Its antigen is undetermined.

The data were produced by immunoSEQ multiplex PCR, yet TCRdb's version contains in-frame clones alone and is incomplete. The sample has more than 150,000 clones; 87% are singletons. Time point indicated: blood 2 weeks post-SBRT. Treatment in this sample: 15 Gy SBRT to primary tumor, nephrectomy 4 weeks later. Radiation-treated patients gave blood at baseline, week 2 and week 4. Overall study findings and caveats: Baseline intratumoral clonotype presence is unknown without pretreatment biopsies.

Looked up from germline, CDR1 is SGDLS and CDR2 is YYNGEE. V shed 0 bases and J 4 bases; nucleotides not matched to a gene: 5. The CDR3 contains 15 residues. The source is a woman aged 50 to 65 with renal cell carcinoma. The chain employs TRBV9 and TRBJ2-7, with 9 bases matching TRBD2. Sequences were derived from blood, sampled from a patient whose treatment included radiotherapy and nephrectomy. The CDR3 sequence is CASSVASGGFYEQYF. The CDR3 bases are TGTGCCAGCAGCGTAGCAAGCGGGGGGTTTTACGAGCAGTACTTC.